Reported below is one T cell receptor beta chain. Its antigen is not known. Generated by immunoSEQ multiplex PCR, the TCRdb table keeps only in-frame clones and is missing some. The sample records 2 million to 3 million clones, approximately 94% being singletons. This sample stems from a study of shared clonotypes between healthy human individuals. Overall study results and limits: Non-shared clonotypes had lower generation probabilities than clonotypes shared by all four sorted-subset donors.

Germline-derived CDR1 and CDR2 are SGHDT and YYEEEE. Trimming removed 2 bases from V and 6 bases from J, with 20 bases in between. The CDR3 sequence is 16 residues long. The V gene is TRBV5-6, the J gene TRBJ2-5; tentatively, D is TRBD2 (5 bases). The clonotype was recovered from a man aged 18 to 30 in good health. Some clones in this sample may be carry-over from other donors' samples. Source material: naive CD4+ T cells from PBMCs. Subset here: CD45RA+ positively selected. CDR3 sequence: CASSFRPVGVRKTQYF. The CDR3 DNA sequence: TGTGCCAGCAGCTTTAGGCCGGTCGGGGTGAGGAAGACCCAGTACTTC.